This record concerns one T cell receptor beta chain sequence. This clonotype was observed a handful of times. This clone's antigen is unknown. Per-base qualities were not stored, and no clone one base away is much larger. The data belong to a study of naive and memory T cell subsets (TCRdb year 2017). Turning to the overall study: Sorted naive and memory T cell subsets from peripheral blood were analyzed in the study using a UMI-based, open-source pipeline for TCR alpha and beta sequencing. IgG serology results and the functional CMV T cell responses were in complete agreement. RNA was DNase-treated and reverse transcribed with TCR constant-region primers, mostly using SuperScript III. Results and caveats for the whole study, not just this receptor: RNA-based TCR counts may be affected by expression changes linked to T cell activation and differentiation. Following error correction, more than 95% of naive TCR sequences occurred only once, which made naive abundance distributions much steeper than those of memory subsets. In both CD4 and CD8 cells, going from naive through CM, EM and EMRA, the Gini index went up while Shannon and inverse Simpson diversity went down. The repertoire findings for the naive and memory subsets could not be validated, as no ground truth was available. Each clonotype was defined as a single alpha or beta chain sequence rather than as a paired alpha/beta receptor. The abundance of TCRs followed a power law with an exponent that differed between naive and memory subsets yet stayed consistent across the three individuals. A few larger clonotypes were found in naive repertoires, especially CD8, and these larger clonotypes were possibly memory cells re-expressing CD45RA.

According to the germline V gene, CDR1 reads MDHEN and CDR2 reads SYDVKM. Cut back by 6 bases and 4 bases, the V and J ends lie 15 bases apart. Measured from the cysteine to the phenylalanine, the CDR3 is 14 residues long. Kept here is only the CDR3 DNA, which spans 42 bases and is read in frame from base 1. TCR alpha and beta chain libraries were amplified separately from the second PCR step onward. The CMV status of each donor was determined by measuring IFNgamma production from CD4+ T cells after fresh PBMCs had been stimulated overnight with CMV viral lysate. CD4 T cells were positively selected using Miltenyi beads, after which CD8 T cells were positively selected from the CD4-negative fraction. Cells were stained for CD3, CD4, CD8, CD45RA, CD27 and a live/dead dye and were sorted on a BD Aria II into four subsets based on CD45RA and CD27. Blood was obtained from a few healthy volunteers, and the blood from each volunteer was fractionated into CD4 and CD8 T cells and subsequently into four differentiation subsets. Roughly 0.12 L of peripheral blood was taken from each donor, and PBMC were separated by density-gradient centrifugation on Ficoll-Paque PLUS. The sorted cells were lysed in RLT buffer, after which RNA was extracted using a Qiagen RNeasy kit and kept at -80 degrees C.

The library was built by means of UMI-ligation and nested PCR. An equimolar mix of two oligonucleotides covering both TRBC1 and TRBC2 was used as the beta constant-region primer. The ligated cDNA went through four rounds of PCR with nested alpha and beta constant-region primers together with the SP2 primer. T4 RNA ligase 1 ligated a single-stranded oligonucleotide carrying the SP2 primer and a 12-nucleotide UMI to the cDNA 3' end. Incubation of the ligation reaction lasted roughly 19-25 hours at 16 degrees C. To avoid over-amplification, PCR2 was usually performed as a SYBR Green qPCR and halted once a predetermined threshold was reached. Agencourt AMPure XP magnetic beads were used for all purifications after the first. Library amounts were measured by Qubit and library quality was assessed on a TapeStation, where the main peak was expected at around 650 bp. The pooled libraries were sequenced on an Illumina MiSeq using v2 2x251 paired-end kits, which usually yielded roughly 0.95-2.2 million reads per sample. Each sample's library went into the pool at approximately 4 nM, and about 5-8% PhiX was added to help with cluster recognition. Under the source paper's analysis protocol: Decombinator assigned V and J genes to Demultiplexor-processed FASTQ reads by tag matching, allowing a single base-pair mismatch. UMIs were used by Collapsinator to correct both sequencing errors and frequency errors arising from PCR heterogeneity. TCRs were translated and CDR3s were extracted from the conserved cysteine to the FGXG phenylalanine by CDR3Translator, with non-productive sequences being flagged. Gini, Shannon entropy and inverse Simpson indices were calculated on repertoires that had been subsampled to equal numbers of UMI-defined TCRs. Clonotype abundance distributions were fitted to a power law by maximum likelihood within the linear range. Similar UMI counts, unique TCR numbers and clonal distributions were obtained with the pipeline and with MIGEC on one naive CD8 sample. One analysis removed from the naive repertoire any naive TCRs that were also found in any memory subset from the same donor. A set of several thousand CMV-associated CDR3 sequences, compiled from VDJdb and a published dataset, was used to search the repertoires. TCRdb reran the public reads through fastp at Q25 and MiXCR, keeping productive beta chains. Each entry merges the rows of one CDR3 protein and shows their most common DNA and genes. Clone size and V and J calls follow TCRdb, not the original study. This sample holds about 82,000 distinct CDR3 sequences; around 9% were observed only once. The top ten hold 1.2% of the sample.

The receptor's source is a human donor in good health. The sequence links TRBV28 to TRBJ2-5; perhaps TRBD1 is the D gene, with 6 bases matching. The sample taken for sequencing was naive CD8+ T cells from blood. The meaning of the sample's cell subset or site label: naive T cells, CD45RA high CD27+. The CDR3 has the sequence CASSPRRGRETQYF. The DNA sequence reads TGTGCCAGCAGCCCGCGAAGGGGGAGAGAGACCCAGTACTTC.